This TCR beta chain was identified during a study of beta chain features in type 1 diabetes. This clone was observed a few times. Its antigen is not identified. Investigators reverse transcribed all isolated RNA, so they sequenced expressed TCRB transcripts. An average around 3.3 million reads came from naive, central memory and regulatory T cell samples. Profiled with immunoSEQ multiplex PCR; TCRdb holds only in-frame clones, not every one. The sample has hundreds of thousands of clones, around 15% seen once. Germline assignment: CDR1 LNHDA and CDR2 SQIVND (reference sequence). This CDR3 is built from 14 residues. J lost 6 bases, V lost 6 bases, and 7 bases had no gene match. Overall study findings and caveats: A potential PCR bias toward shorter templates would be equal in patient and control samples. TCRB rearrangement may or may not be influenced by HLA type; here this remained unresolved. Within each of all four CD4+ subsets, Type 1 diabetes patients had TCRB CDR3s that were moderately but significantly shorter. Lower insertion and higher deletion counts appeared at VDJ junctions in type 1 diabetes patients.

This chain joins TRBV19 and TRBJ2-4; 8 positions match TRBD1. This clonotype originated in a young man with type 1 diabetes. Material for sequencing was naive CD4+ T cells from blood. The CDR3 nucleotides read TGTGCCAGTAGCTCTGGACAGGGTGGAAACATTCAGTACTTC. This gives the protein CASSSGQGGNIQYF.